These 24 T cell receptor beta chains were all obtained from the same sample, sequenced in a study of CD8 T cells in ankylosing spondylitis. Study-level findings and limits: Among TCR beta sequences, a motif of several highly homologous variants appeared characteristic of ankylosing spondylitis blood.

TCRdb passed the 5' RACE reads through MiXCR, listing each CDR3 protein once. This repertoire shows about 440,000 distinct CDR3 sequences, roughly 18% found once; its top ten account for 1%. Antigens of these TCRs are unknown. Sequenced input: blood, either unsorted or a sorted T cell fraction (not recorded which). The receptors here all came from a male donor with ankylosing spondylitis.

The V call is TRBV9, the J call TRBJ2-5, with D possibly being TRBD1 or TRBD2 (6 bases each). Germline CDR1 and CDR2: SGDLS and YYNGEE. The V and J ends lost 0 bases and 7 bases respectively, with 10 bases between them. This CDR3 is 13 amino acids long. CDR3 DNA: TGTGCCAGCAGCGTAGCGGGGGCAGGGACCCAGTACTTC. Its protein product is CASSVAGAGTQYF. The complete variable domain, with remaining parts taken from reference TRBV9 and TRBJ2-5, reads DSGVTQTPKHLITATGQRVTLRCSPRSGDLSVYWYQQSLDQGLQFLIQYYNGEERAKGNILERFSAQQFPDLHSELNLSSLELGDSALYFCASSVAGAGTQYFGPGTRLLVL.

The rearrangement links TRBV20-1 to TRBJ2-5, with D perhaps TRBD2 (5 bases). Germline V gene lookup returns CDR1 DFQATT and CDR2 SNEGSKA (reference sequence). This CDR3 region has 13 residues. CDR3 residues: CRPSSPTQETQYF. In DNA, the CDR3 is TGCAGACCTTCTAGCCCTACCCAAGAGACCCAGTACTTC.

This clonotype was observed many times. The gene calls are TRBV28 and TRBJ1-5; D is unclear. V lost 3 bases, J lost 0 bases, and 9 bases lay in between. This CDR3 contains 15 residues. Germline-derived CDR1 and CDR2 are MDHEN and SYDVKM. The chain's CDR3 is CASSFGQNSNQPQHF. The CDR3 DNA follows: TGTGCCAGCAGTTTTGGGCAGAATAGCAATCAGCCCCAGCATTTT.

This CDR3 is CASSEKGESEQYF. The CDR3 bases are TGTGCCAGCAGTGAAAAAGGGGAGAGCGAGCAGTACTTC. The chain carries TRBV2 and TRBJ2-7; the D gene could be TRBD1 or TRBD2 (5 bases each). This CDR3 has 13 residues. Germline-derived CDR1 and CDR2 are SNHLY and FYNNEI. The V and J ends lost 2 bases and 6 bases respectively, with 11 bases between them.

This chain links TRBV12-3 or TRBV12-4 with TRBJ1-6, with 10 positions matching TRBD1. V lost 5 bases to trimming and J lost 11 bases; unmatched junction nucleotides: 6. This CDR3 spans 14 amino acids. The chain's CDR3 is CASSGTGVRAPLHF. As DNA, the CDR3 is TGTGCCAGCAGTGGGACAGGGGTGAGAGCACCCCTCCACTTT.

The V call is TRBV6-1, the J call TRBJ1-2, with D possibly TRBD1 on 6 matching bases. The germline V gene has CDR1 MNHNS and CDR2 SASEGT. The CDR3 sequence is 15 residues long. Trimming pared 1 base from V and 5 bases from J, leaving 14 bases between. The CDR3 is CASSEGLGTRYGYTF. The CDR3 nucleotides are TGTGCCAGCAGTGAAGGCCTCGGGACACGGTATGGCTACACCTTC.

The CDR3 DNA is TGTGCCAGCATGAACTCGGGGGCTATATCCTACAATGAGCAGTTCTTC. Translated: CASMNSGAISYNEQFF. V is TRBV7-2 and J is TRBJ2-1, with D perhaps matching TRBD1 or TRBD2 (6 bases each). The V gene lost 7 bases and the J gene lost 1 base, with 17 bases spanning the gap. Germline CDR1 SGHTA, CDR2 FQGNSA. The CDR3 is 16 residues long.

V usage is TRBV3-1 and J usage is TRBJ2-1; a possible D gene is TRBD2 (6 bases). Trimming left V 4 bases short and J 8 bases short, with 18 bases between. The CDR3 is 15 amino acids. Germline V gene data show CDR1 as LGHDT and CDR2 as YNNKEL (reference sequence). The CDR3 reads CASSLGTRRGDEQFF. CDR3 in DNA: TGTGCCAGCAGCCTCGGGACCCGCCGCGGGGATGAGCAGTTCTTC.

This clonotype was detected a few times. This chain uses TRBV20-1 with TRBJ1-2; 7 positions agree with TRBD1. Per germline, CDR1 DFQATT and CDR2 SNEGSKA (reference sequence). V dropped 0 bases and J dropped 0; count of bases not matched to a gene: 7. The CDR3 spans 16 residues. CDR3 residues: CSARDSDREANYGYTF. The CDR3 DNA sequence: TGCAGTGCTAGAGATTCAGACAGGGAAGCTAACTATGGCTACACCTTC.

This CDR3 is CSASNEGNTGELFF. DNA for the CDR3: TGCAGTGCTAGTAATGAGGGGAACACCGGGGAGCTGTTTTTT. This chain uses TRBV20-1 with TRBJ2-2; D might be TRBD2 (5 bases). The CDR3 spans 14 residues. The V end was cut by 3 bases, the J end by 1 base, with 9 bases between. CDR1 and CDR2 from the germline V gene are DFQATT and SNEGSKA (reference sequence).

This sequence joins TRBV20-1 and TRBJ2-5; D is ambiguous. This CDR3 has 13 amino acids. The germline V and J ends were trimmed by 3 bases and 4 bases, with 12 bases remaining between them. CDR1 and CDR2 (germline): DFQATT, SNEGSKA (reference sequence). The CDR3 reads CSASLGSGETQYF. The CDR3 bases are TGCAGTGCTAGCTTAGGGTCAGGAGAGACCCAGTACTTC.

This rearrangement joins TRBV18 to TRBJ2-3; possibly TRBD2 for D (6 bases). Looked up from germline, CDR1 is KGHSH and CDR2 is LQKENI. CDR3 size: 15 residues. Trimming cost V 2 bases and J 0 bases, with 9 bases left between them. CDR3 residues: CASSPFSGSTDTQYF. CDR3 coding DNA: TGTGCCAGCTCACCATTCAGCGGGAGCACAGATACGCAGTATTTT.

This clonotype was recorded many times. This chain connects TRBV7-9 to TRBJ1-2, with TRBD1 as a possible D gene (5 bases). This CDR3 spans 15 amino acids. CDR1 SEHNR and CDR2 FQNEAQ come from the germline V gene (reference sequence). V shed 5 bases and J shed 4 bases, with 17 bases lying between them. CDR3 in DNA: TGTGCCAGCAGCAGATCCGGGACTGTGACCTATGGCTACACCTTC. Its translation is CASSRSGTVTYGYTF.

Ten or more counts support this clonotype. This chain connects TRBV24-1 to TRBJ2-2; no reliable D call. CDR1 KGHDR and CDR2 SFDVKD come from the germline V gene. The V gene lost 7 bases and the J gene lost 6 bases, with 14 bases spanning the gap. This CDR3 is 14 amino acids long. The CDR3 loop reads CATSYSAASGELFF. The CDR3 region has the DNA TGTGCCACCAGCTACTCCGCGGCTTCCGGGGAGCTGTTTTTT.

The chain joins TRBV20-1 to TRBJ1-1; 8 positions match TRBD1. This CDR3 is 14 amino acids long. Germline V gene lookup returns CDR1 DFQATT and CDR2 SNEGSKA (reference sequence). With 4 bases clipped from V and 2 bases from J, the junction kept 6 bases outside the gene matches. CDR3 residues: CSATLGTGNTEAFF. Written as DNA, the CDR3 is TGCAGTGCTACCCTGGGGACAGGAAACACTGAAGCTTTCTTT.

This clonotype was counted a few times. The genes are TRBV12-3 or TRBV12-4 and TRBJ2-7, with D unresolved. This CDR3 has 13 residues. V dropped 8 bases and J dropped 5 bases, with 16 bases sitting between them. Here the CDR3 reads CASRIAFLDEQYF. The CDR3 bases are TGTGCCAGCCGGATAGCCTTCCTGGACGAGCAGTACTTC.

The V gene is TRBV7-3, the J gene TRBJ1-1; tentative D call: TRBD1 (5 bases). Germline V gene sequence: CDR1 SGHTA, CDR2 FQGTGA. Trimming pared 1 base from V and 1 base from J, leaving 10 bases between. There are 15 residues in the CDR3. CDR3 loop: CASSLMAGQNTEAFF. CDR3 nucleotide sequence: TGTGCCAGCAGCTTAATGGCAGGGCAGAACACTGAAGCTTTCTTT.

This clonotype occurred a few times. The CDR3 protein is CASSFWTGRKDTQYF. The CDR3 DNA reads TGTGCCAGCAGTTTCTGGACAGGGAGGAAAGATACGCAGTATTTT. V and J are TRBV27 and TRBJ2-3; 8 bases align to TRBD1. CDR3 length equals 15 residues. Germline trimming cut 3 bases from V and 5 bases from J; bases unmatched to any gene: 7. Germline loops: CDR1 MNHEY, CDR2 SMNVEV (reference sequence).

The chain joins TRBV7-9 to TRBJ1-2; tentative D call: TRBD1 (5 bases). Per germline, CDR1 SEHNR and CDR2 FQNEAQ (reference sequence). V gave up 1 base and J gave up 0 bases, with 15 bases separating them. The CDR3 length is 17 residues. The CDR3 bases are TGTGCCAGCAGCTTAGGCGATAACAGGCGGACTAACTATGGCTACACCTTC. It specifies CASSLGDNRRTNYGYTF.

The V call is TRBV7-9, the J call TRBJ2-7, with 7 bases matching TRBD2. Trimming removed 1 base from V and 2 bases from J; junction bases left unmatched: 2. CDR3 length: 14 residues. Per the germline V gene, CDR1 is SEHNR and CDR2 is FQNEAQ (reference sequence). The CDR3 loop reads CASSLDGRTYEQYF. The CDR3 nucleotides are TGTGCCAGCAGCTTAGACGGGAGGACCTACGAGCAGTACTTC. The full variable domain, with the rest looked up from reference TRBV7-9 and TRBJ2-7, is DTGVSQNPRHKITKRGQNVTFRCDPISEHNRLYWYRQTLGQGPEFLTYFQNEAQLEKSRLLSDRFSAERPKGSFSTLEIQRTEQGDSAMYLCASSLDGRTYEQYFGPGTRLTVT.

The rearrangement links TRBV12-3 or TRBV12-4 to TRBJ2-2; possibly TRBD1 for D (6 bases). Trimming took 8 bases from V and 14 from J, leaving 18 bases between them. This CDR3 has 12 amino acids. The CDR3 here is CASGRGNPPLFF. The CDR3 DNA is TGTGCCAGCGGAAGGGGGAATCCCCCCCTGTTTTTT.

The gene calls are TRBV20-1 and TRBJ1-2, with D perhaps TRBD1 (5 bases). The V gene lost 5 bases and the J gene lost 4 bases, with 17 bases spanning the gap. The germline gives CDR1 DFQATT, CDR2 SNEGSKA (reference sequence). CDR3 length equals 14 residues. The CDR3 sequence: CSAGEPGLSYGYTF. The CDR3 DNA sequence: TGCAGTGCTGGCGAGCCGGGGCTATCCTATGGCTACACCTTC.

Comments on this clonotype: This may be a read error: a much more frequent sequence differs by one nucleotide. V is TRBV5-5 and J is TRBJ2-1; TRBD1 aligns across 9 bases. There are 15 residues in the CDR3. The germline CDR1 and CDR2 sequences are SGHKS and YYEKEE (reference sequence). V was clipped by 3 bases and J by 2 bases; unmatched bases: 3. The CDR3 here is CASSSGTGPYNEQFF. In nucleotides, the CDR3 is TGTGCCAGCAGCTCCGGGACAGGGCCCTACAATGAGCAGTTCTTC.

The chain employs TRBV20-1 and TRBJ1-2, with 10 bases matching TRBD1. CDR1 DFQATT and CDR2 SNEGSKA come from the germline V gene (reference sequence). Trimming removed 4 bases from V and 6 bases from J; junction bases left unmatched: 11. The CDR3 sequence is 15 residues long. Here the CDR3 DNA reads TGCAGTGCTATGACGCGGGACAGGGGATTAGATGGCTACACCTTC. This sequence encodes CSAMTRDRGLDGYTF.